This T cell receptor beta chain was profiled in a study of cytomegalovirus exposure and HLA in healthy donors. Study-level information: The study's early data release held about 85 million unique TCRs from HLA-typed donors.

The CDR3 runs 14 residues. Trimming stripped 4 bases from V and 8 bases from J, with 18 bases between. The germline CDR1 and CDR2 sequences are SGHRS and YFSETQ. Healthy bone marrow donors made up the donor group. To note about this clone: Its antigen is unidentified.

PCR primers comprised 60 Vbeta and 13 Jbeta primers. This table comes from immunoSEQ multiplex PCR, and its TCRdb copy is limited to in-frame clones, with some not included. The profile shows 150,000 to 200,000 clones, roughly 88% of them singletons. Study-wide points: Sequencing likely produced, as an artifact, a cluster of highly shared sequence variants. Researchers catalogued about 150 TCR beta chains as cytomegalovirus-associated.

Sequenced input: PBMCs. The V gene is TRBV5-1, the J gene TRBJ1-2; D is unresolved. The clonotype was recovered from a man aged 18-30 years in good health and CMV-seropositive. CDR3 DNA sequence: TGCGCCAGCAGCCGCTTCCCTGAGGGAGAGGGCTACACCTTC. Amino acids: CASSRFPEGEGYTF. The full variable domain, rest sourced from reference TRBV5-1 and TRBJ1-2, is KAGVTQTPRYLIKTRGQQVTLSCSPISGHRSVSWYQQTPGQGLQFLFEYFSETQRNKGNFPGRFSGRQFSNSRSEMNVSTLELGDSALYLCASSRFPEGEGYTFGSGTRLTVV.